This is a list of T cell receptor beta chains from one sample in a study of T cell changes during pregnancy in multiple sclerosis. Sequenced by immunoSEQ multiplex PCR; TCRdb stores in-frame clones only, minus some. Among 65,000 to 70,000 clones, around 92% were seen once, and the ten largest hold around 2%. Sequencing used peripheral blood, obtained in the third trimester of pregnancy. These receptors originate from a female donor in good health, enrolled as a control in a pregnancy study. Each CDR3 is given with its conserved first and last residue. The D gene is left open where the match is weak. Only part of the rows carry a size: once, few, many, or a class if the clone is expanded.

V	D	size	J	CDR3	DNA
TRBV10-1	TRBD1	.	TRBJ2-1	CASSPEGQGDNEQFF	TGCGCCAGCAGTCCGGAGGGACAGGGAGACAATGAGCAGTTCTTC
TRBV4-3	TRBD1	once	TRBJ2-5	CASSQGTTGVETQYF	TGCGCCAGCAGCCAGGGGACGACAGGGGTAGAGACCCAGTACTTC
TRBV5-1	TRBD2	.	TRBJ2-3	CASFSGGAIDTQYF	TGCGCCAGCTTTAGCGGGGGGGCCATAGATACGCAGTATTTT
TRBV2	.	once	TRBJ2-5	CASRAVAPSKETQYF	TGTGCCAGCAGGGCAGTCGCCCCCTCCAAAGAGACCCAGTACTTC
TRBV7-3	TRBD1	.	TRBJ2-7	CASSQATGGVYEQYF	TGTGCCAGCAGCCAAGCGACAGGGGGGGTATACGAGCAGTACTTC
TRBV7-9	TRBD2	.	TRBJ2-7	CASSPQGLAGTYEQYF	TGTGCCAGCAGCCCGCAGGGACTAGCGGGAACCTACGAGCAGTACTTC
TRBV21-1	.	.	TRBJ2-1	CASKIRDRELAGASITIFSEQFF	TGTGCCAGCAAGATCCGGGACAGGGAACTAGCGGGAGCTAGTATAACCATCTTTAGTGAGCAGTTCTTC
TRBV20-1	.	.	TRBJ2-3	CSASTDTQYF	TGCAGTGCCTCCACAGATACGCAGTATTTT
TRBV7-3	.	.	TRBJ2-1	CASSTRAGAYNEQFF	TGTGCCAGCAGTACCCGGGCCGGGGCCTACAATGAGCAGTTCTTC
TRBV21-1	.	.	TRBJ2-7	CASSLNAGSSYEQYF	TGTGCCAGCAGCCTAAACGCAGGCAGTTCTTACGAGCAGTACTTC
TRBV15	.	.	TRBJ2-1	CATSRGESEQFF	TGTGCCACCAGCAGGGGAGAGAGTGAGCAGTTCTTC
TRBV5-4	TRBD2	.	TRBJ2-7	CASSLESSGRYEQYF	TGTGCCAGCAGCTTGGAGTCTAGCGGGAGGTACGAGCAGTACTTC
TRBV7-6	TRBD2	.	TRBJ2-6	CASRGLATSGANVLTF	TGTGCCAGCAGAGGACTAGCCACATCTGGGGCCAACGTCCTGACTTTC
TRBV6-1	TRBD1	.	TRBJ2-5	CASSETGSRETQYF	TGTGCCAGCAGCGAGACAGGGAGCAGAGAGACCCAGTACTTC
TRBV25-1	TRBD2	.	TRBJ2-3	CASSGLAGLRTDTQYF	TGTGCCAGCAGTGGGCTAGCGGGGCTGAGAACAGATACGCAGTATTTT
TRBV29-1	.	.	TRBJ2-7	CSVEVSGLRHGSYEQYF	TGCAGCGTTGAAGTTTCGGGGTTGAGGCACGGCTCCTACGAGCAGTACTTC
TRBV30	.	.	TRBJ1-2	CACAGSPRGYGYTF	TGTGCCTGTGCCGGGTCCCCCAGAGGCTATGGCTACACCTTC
TRBV11-3	.	few	TRBJ1-1	CASSWTQGSEAFF	TGTGCCAGCAGCTGGACACAGGGCTCTGAAGCTTTCTTT
TRBV2	.	.	TRBJ2-1	CACRRGHEQFF	TGTGCCTGTAGAAGGGGCCATGAGCAGTTCTTC
TRBV30	TRBD1	.	TRBJ1-1	CAWSISGTANTEAFF	TGTGCCTGGAGTATTTCGGGGACAGCGAACACTGAAGCTTTCTTT
TRBV4-2	.	.	TRBJ2-1	CASSQGRGEQFF	TGTGCCAGCAGCCAAGGCCGGGGTGAGCAGTTCTTC
TRBV2	TRBD1	few	TRBJ1-2	CASSEEDRGYGYTF	TGTGCCAGCAGTGAAGAAGACAGGGGCTATGGCTACACCTTC
TRBV6-5	TRBD1	.	TRBJ2-7	CASSSLGTGTMEQYF	TGTGCCAGCAGTAGTCTCGGGACAGGGACCATGGAGCAGTACTTC
TRBV7-9	.	.	TRBJ2-3	CASGGDTQYF	TGTGCCAGCGGCGGGGATACGCAGTATTTT
TRBV7-9	TRBD2	.	TRBJ2-3	CASTTGTTNTDTQYF	TGTGCCAGCACCACCGGGACTACGAACACAGATACGCAGTATTTT
TRBV28	TRBD1	.	TRBJ1-1	CASSPGDSLNTEAFF	TGTGCCAGCAGCCCGGGGGACAGCCTTAACACTGAAGCTTTCTTT
TRBV7-2	TRBD2	.	TRBJ2-1	CASSSGGNSYNEQFF	TGTGCCAGCAGCTCCGGGGGGAACTCCTACAATGAGCAGTTCTTC
TRBV10-3	.	.	TRBJ1-5	CAISTESQNQPQHF	TGTGCCATCTCCACAGAGAGCCAGAATCAGCCCCAGCATTTT
TRBV2	TRBD2	.	TRBJ2-3	CASTDGGAGGTDTQYF	TGTGCCAGCACCGACGGGGGGGCAGGGGGCACAGATACGCAGTATTTT
TRBV5-4	.	.	TRBJ2-1	CASRSLSNFEQFF	TGTGCCAGCAGGTCCCTCTCCAACTTTGAGCAGTTCTTC
TRBV6-4	.	.	TRBJ2-1	CASSDSDNNEQFF	TGTGCCAGCAGTGACTCGGACAACAATGAGCAGTTCTTC
TRBV6-6	TRBD2	.	TRBJ2-5	CASRGSGLWTETQYF	TGTGCCAGCAGAGGTAGCGGGCTGTGGACGGAGACCCAGTACTTC
TRBV12-5	.	.	TRBJ2-5	CASGLSTQGYETQYF	TGTGCTAGTGGTTTGTCTACACAGGGTTACGAGACCCAGTACTTC
TRBV2	.	.	TRBJ1-1	CASSGTVMNTEAFF	TGTGCCAGCAGTGGGACAGTAATGAACACTGAAGCTTTCTTT
TRBV30	TRBD1	once	TRBJ1-2	CAWSAPPTGDYGYTF	TGTGCCTGGAGTGCACCCCCGACAGGGGACTATGGCTACACCTTC
TRBV28	TRBD2	once	TRBJ2-3	CASSFSGSRDTQYF	TGTGCCAGCAGCTTTAGCGGGAGCAGGGATACGCAGTATTTT
TRBV19	.	.	TRBJ2-1	CASSSRGWSISSYNEQFF	TGTGCCAGTAGTTCCCGAGGATGGAGCATAAGCTCCTACAATGAGCAGTTCTTC
TRBV6-5	.	.	TRBJ2-7	CASGGGSVGTYEQYF	TGTGCCAGCGGGGGGGGCAGCGTAGGGACCTACGAGCAGTACTTC
TRBV7-2	.	.	TRBJ2-3	CASSSEVTQYF	TGTGCCAGCAGCTCGGAGGTTACGCAGTATTTT
TRBV13	TRBD1	.	TRBJ1-2	CASNGQGGGYTF	TGTGCCAGCAACGGACAGGGTGGTGGCTACACCTTC
TRBV4-3	TRBD1	once	TRBJ1-6	CASSQADREASPLHF	TGCGCCAGCAGCCAAGCGGACAGGGAGGCATCACCCCTCCACTTT
TRBV9	TRBD2	.	TRBJ2-1	CASSTRVGRELLSEQFF	TGTGCCAGCAGCACTAGAGTGGGGCGGGAGTTGTTGAGTGAGCAGTTCTTC
TRBV11-2	TRBD1	.	TRBJ1-2	CASSRTGSYGYTF	TGTGCCAGCAGCCGGACAGGGAGCTATGGCTACACCTTC
TRBV27	.	.	TRBJ1-5	CASSLNRAHQPQHF	TGTGCCAGCAGTTTAAACAGGGCTCATCAGCCCCAGCATTTT
TRBV18	TRBD1	.	TRBJ1-3	CASSTGQGGFGNTIYF	TGTGCCAGCTCAACAGGACAGGGCGGCTTCGGAAACACCATATATTTT